This T cell receptor beta chain was sequenced during a study of cytomegalovirus exposure and HLA in healthy donors. Notes on the study in general: The availability of immune exposure information extended only to CMV serostatus. In a later analysis, TCR association rates varied by HLA locus: DRB1 most, HLA-C fewest. Sequencing artifact likely explains a cluster of highly shared sequence variants.

All donors participated as healthy donors of bone marrow. CDR3 length: 13 amino acids. Trimming took 6 bases from V and 2 from J, leaving 9 bases between them. Per germline, CDR1 MRHNA and CDR2 SNTAGT. The PCR contained 60 Vbeta and 13 Jbeta primers. Clones were read by immunoSEQ multiplex PCR, and TCRdb kept only the in-frame ones, dropping some. The sample includes approximately 120,000 clones, about four fifths of them seen just once. This clone appeared once. Its antigen is undetermined. The chain links TRBV6-4 to TRBJ2-3, with a weak D call TRBD1 (6 bases). Input material: PBMCs. This receptor was taken from a woman aged 60-75 years in good health and CMV-seropositive. CDR3 residues: CASSGTPTDTQYF. The CDR3 nucleotides are TGTGCCAGCAGCGGGACACCCACAGATACGCAGTATTTT.